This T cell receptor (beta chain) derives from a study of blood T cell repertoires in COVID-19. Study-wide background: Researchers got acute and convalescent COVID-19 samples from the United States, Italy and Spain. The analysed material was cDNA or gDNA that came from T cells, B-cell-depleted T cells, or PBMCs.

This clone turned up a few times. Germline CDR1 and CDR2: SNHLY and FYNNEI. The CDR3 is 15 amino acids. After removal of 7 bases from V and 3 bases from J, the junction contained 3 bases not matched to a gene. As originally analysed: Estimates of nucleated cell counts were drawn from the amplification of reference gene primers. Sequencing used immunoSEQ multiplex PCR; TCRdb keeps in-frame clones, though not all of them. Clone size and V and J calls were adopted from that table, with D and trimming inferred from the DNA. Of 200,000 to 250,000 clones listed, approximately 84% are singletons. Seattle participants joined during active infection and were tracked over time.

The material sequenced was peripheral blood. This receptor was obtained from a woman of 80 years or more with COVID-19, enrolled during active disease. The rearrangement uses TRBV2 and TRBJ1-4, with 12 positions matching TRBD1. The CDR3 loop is CASKGQGAANEKLFF. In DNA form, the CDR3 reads TGTGCCAGCAAGGGACAGGGGGCGGCTAATGAAAAACTGTTTTTT.